Following are 14 T cell receptor beta chains from one sample sequenced in a study of post-analysis software for immune sequencing data. Broader study findings: TRBV5-6, TRBV5-1 and TRBV20-1 were among about 5 TRBV segments more frequent in patients than controls.

These receptors' targets are unknown. Incorporated into the TCR beta cDNA libraries were unique molecular identifiers, which served to reduce PCR and sequencing biases. TCRdb re-called the PCR reads through MiXCR, storing one row per CDR3 protein. Of about 200,000 distinct CDR3 sequences in the sample, approximately 30% are singletons; the top ten hold approximately 3.6%. What was sequenced was blood. The receptors originated from a girl under 18 with multiple sclerosis.

V usage is TRBV28 and J usage is TRBJ1-1; D unclear. Trimming cost V 4 bases and J 4 bases, with 13 bases left between them. There are 14 residues in the CDR3. Germline V gene sequence: CDR1 MDHEN, CDR2 SYDVKM. The CDR3 DNA sequence: TGTGCCAGCAGTTGGACGACCTCGAGCACTGAAGCTTTCTTT. Protein sequence: CASSWTTSSTEAFF.

The chain has TRBV6-4 and TRBJ2-1; 11 nucleotides line up with TRBD2. This CDR3 is 14 amino acids long. The trim removed 6 bases at V and 7 bases at J, leaving 5 bases unmatched. Germline loops: CDR1 MRHNA, CDR2 SNTAGT. This CDR3 is CASSRLAGTNEQFF. CDR3 sequence (DNA): TGTGCCAGCAGCCGACTAGCGGGAACTAATGAGCAGTTCTTC.

This clonotype was detected ten times or more. The chain carries TRBV5-1 and TRBJ2-1; TRBD2 matches at 15 bases. V lost 3 bases, J lost 9 bases, and 4 bases stayed unmatched. This CDR3 has 15 amino acids. Germline-derived CDR1 and CDR2 are SGHRS and YFSETQ. The CDR3 DNA reads as TGCGCCAGCAGCTCGGGACTAGCGGGAGGAGGTGAGCAGTTCTTC. It codes for CASSSGLAGGGEQFF.

This clonotype was counted at least ten times. The CDR3 sequence is CASSYFAGDTQYF. The CDR3 nucleotides read TGTGCCAGCAGTTACTTTGCGGGGGATACGCAGTATTTT. J is TRBJ2-3 and V is TRBV6-5; D perhaps matches TRBD2 (6 bases). The V end lost 1 base, the J end lost 6 bases, and 8 bases lay between the germline ends. CDR3 length equals 13 residues. Germline-derived CDR1 and CDR2 are MNHEY and SVGAGI.

V usage is TRBV6-5 and J usage is TRBJ2-7; D tentatively reads TRBD1 or TRBD2 (7 bases each). This CDR3 contains 15 residues. V was trimmed by 4 bases and J by 4 bases, leaving 17 bases between them. The germline gives CDR1 MNHEY, CDR2 SVGAGI. DNA of the CDR3: TGTGCCAGCAGTTTCGGGGAGGGGGCCTGGTACGAGCAGTACTTC. Residues: CASSFGEGAWYEQYF.

This chain links TRBV2 with TRBJ2-7; no clear D gene. The CDR3 runs to 10 residues. V lost 6 bases and J 5 bases, leaving 5 bases between the germline ends. The germline CDR1 and CDR2 sequences are SNHLY and FYNNEI. The CDR3 protein is CASRYHEQYF. CDR3 coding DNA: TGTGCCAGCAGGTACCACGAGCAGTACTTC.

This clonotype was detected a few times. A much larger clone lies one base from this, so it may be a read error. V gene TRBV18 combines with J gene TRBJ2-4; 7 bases fit TRBD1. The J segment lost 13 bases and the V segment lost 2 bases, leaving 17 bases of the junction unmatched. This CDR3 has 16 amino acids. Germline V CDR1 and CDR2: KGHSH, LQKENI. The CDR3, as DNA: TGTGCCAGCTCACCAGTAGGGGGCGCAGGAGGAGAGGCCCAGTACTTC. It yields the protein CASSPVGGAGGEAQYF.

This clonotype was seen more than once but under ten times. This sequence may be a read error, since a much larger clone differs from it by one base. The rearrangement joins TRBV20-1 to TRBJ2-1; 8 bases are shared with TRBD2. This CDR3 spans 12 amino acids. The V gene's germline CDR1 is DFQATT and CDR2 SNEGSKA (reference sequence). CDR3 nucleotide sequence: TGCAGTGCCACAGCGGGGGACAATGGGCAGTTCTTC. Its protein is CSATAGDNGQFF.

Remarks on this clonotype: This clone may be a read error of a much larger clone one base away. The chain couples TRBV6-2 or TRBV6-3 to TRBJ2-7; tentative D call: TRBD1 (6 bases). V gave up 6 bases and J gave up 5 bases, with 17 bases separating them. The CDR3 length is 14 residues. Germline-derived CDR1 and CDR2 are MNHEY and SVGEGT. This CDR3 reads CASRSQGSPNEQYF. CDR3 bases: TGTGCCAGCAGGTCGCAGGGGTCACCGAACGAGCAGTACTTC.

The rearrangement uses TRBV12-3 or TRBV12-4 and TRBJ1-2; D remains ambiguous. This CDR3 has 14 amino acids. V was trimmed by 3 bases and J by 4 bases, leaving 12 bases between them. The CDR3 sequence is CASSFQGGAYGYTF. The CDR3 DNA reads as TGTGCCAGCAGTTTCCAAGGCGGAGCCTATGGCTACACCTTC.

CDR3 amino acids: CASSWTGEETQYF. The CDR3 nucleotides are TGTGCCAGCAGTTGGACAGGGGAAGAGACCCAGTACTTC. The chain is built from TRBV2 and TRBJ2-5; 9 nucleotides line up with TRBD1. Trimming took 5 bases from V and 3 from J; bases not matched to a gene: 1. The CDR3 extends over 13 amino acids. Germline CDR1 SNHLY, CDR2 FYNNEI.

In this sample, this clonotype turned up many times. The chain joins TRBV7-9 to TRBJ2-7, with 7 bases matching TRBD1. V shed 1 base, J shed 6 bases, and the junction held 9 bases outside the gene matches. This CDR3 has 15 residues. CDR1 and CDR2 from the germline V gene are SEHNR and FQNEAQ (reference sequence). The CDR3 region has the DNA TGTGCCAGCAGCTTAGGGGGACAGAGGTTCGCCGAGCAGTACTTC. This encodes CASSLGGQRFAEQYF.

Only a few counts were recorded for this clonotype. This chain links TRBV5-1 with TRBJ1-6; tentative D call: TRBD1 (5 bases). CDR1 is SGHRS, CDR2 YFSETQ, per germline. Trimming took 4 bases from V and 11 from J, leaving 19 bases between them. This CDR3 comprises 15 residues. DNA of the CDR3: TGCGCCAGCAGCGATGGGACGCCCAGAGGTCCACCCCTCCACTTT. Amino acid sequence: CASSDGTPRGPPLHF.

A remark on this clonotype: This may be a read error: a much more frequent sequence differs by one nucleotide. The chain employs TRBV10-3 and TRBJ2-1, with D unresolved. V lost 2 bases and J lost 3, with 11 bases in between. From germline, CDR1 is ENHRY and CDR2 SYGVKD. The CDR3 has 15 residues. CDR3 amino acids: CAISEVIGDYNEQFF. As DNA, the CDR3 is TGTGCCATCAGTGAGGTCATTGGCGACTACAATGAGCAGTTCTTC.